The count of the clone carrying this T cell receptor (beta chain) is one. What it binds is not known. TCRB immunosequencing input was five hundred nanograms of biopsy DNA per sample. TCRdb's table, derived via immunoSEQ multiplex PCR, lists solely in-frame clones and lacks some. This table holds tens of thousands of clones, 80% to 85% found once. The data originate from a study of T cell repertoires in ileal Crohn's disease. Study summary: Surgery for a complication: stricturing in roughly 61%, penetrating in about 39%.

CDR1 is SGHTA and CDR2 is FQGTGA in the germline V gene. The trim removed 6 bases at V and 5 bases at J, leaving 9 bases unmatched. The CDR3 loop spans 15 amino acids. Findings and limits, study-wide: Compared with non-smokers, active smokers at surgery showed more clonal expansions.

The chain couples TRBV7-3 to TRBJ2-1; TRBD1 aligns across 8 bases. The sample comprised ileal tissue. This TCR derives from an adult with Crohn's disease. The CDR3 nucleotides read TGTGCCAGCAGTTTGACAGGGGATGGGGACAATGAGCAGTTCTTC. This encodes CASSLTGDGDNEQFF.